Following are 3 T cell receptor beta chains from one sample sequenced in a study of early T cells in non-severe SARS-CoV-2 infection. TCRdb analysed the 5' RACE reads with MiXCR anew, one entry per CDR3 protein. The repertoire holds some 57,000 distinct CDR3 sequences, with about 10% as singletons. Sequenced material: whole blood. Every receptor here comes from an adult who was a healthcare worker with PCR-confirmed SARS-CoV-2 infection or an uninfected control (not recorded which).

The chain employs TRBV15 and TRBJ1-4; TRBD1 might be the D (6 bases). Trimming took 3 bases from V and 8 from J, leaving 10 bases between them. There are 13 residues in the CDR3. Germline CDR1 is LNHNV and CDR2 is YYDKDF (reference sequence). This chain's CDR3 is CATSRDRTEKLFF. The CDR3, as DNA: TGTGCCACCAGCAGGGACAGAACCGAAAAACTGTTTTTT.

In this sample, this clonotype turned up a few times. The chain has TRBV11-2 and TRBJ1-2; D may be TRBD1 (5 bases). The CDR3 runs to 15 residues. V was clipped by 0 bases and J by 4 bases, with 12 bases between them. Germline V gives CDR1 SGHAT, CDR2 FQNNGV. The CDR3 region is CASSLDLDMTYGYTF. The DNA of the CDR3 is TGTGCCAGCAGCTTAGATCTGGACATGACCTATGGCTACACCTTC.

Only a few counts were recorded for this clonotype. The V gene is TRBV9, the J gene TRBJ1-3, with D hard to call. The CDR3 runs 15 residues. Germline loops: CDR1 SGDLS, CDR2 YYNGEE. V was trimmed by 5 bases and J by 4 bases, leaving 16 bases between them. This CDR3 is CASSQGSPLGNTIYF. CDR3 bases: TGTGCCAGCAGTCAAGGAAGCCCTTTGGGAAACACCATATATTTT.